This TCR beta chain was sequenced during a study of shared clonotypes between healthy human individuals. Broader study findings: Across several donors, naive CD4 shared 4.5% to 6%, naive CD8 over 3%, memory CD4 roughly 2.2%, memory CD8 roughly 0.37%.

Assay execution proceeded at the deep level. Genomic DNA from each subset was divided evenly over several immunoSEQ plates. Profiled with immunoSEQ multiplex PCR; TCRdb holds only in-frame clones, not every one. The table has about 2.4 million clones, approximately 93% seen once. The CDR3 is 15 amino acids. Losses at the gene ends were 5 bases for V and 0 bases for J; bases not matched to a gene: 5. The germline V gene has CDR1 SGDLS and CDR2 YYNGEE. For this clone: The target antigen is unknown.

This chain links TRBV9 with TRBJ1-3, with 7 bases aligning to TRBD1. The sequence was collected from a man aged 18 to 35 in good health. Some clones in this sample may be carry-over from other donors' samples. The specimen sequenced was naive CD4+ T cells from PBMCs. Subset specified: CD45RA+ positively selected. CDR3 loop: CASSNRGSSGNTIYF. The CDR3 DNA is TGTGCCAGCAGTAACAGGGGATCCTCTGGAAACACCATATATTTT.